The clone carrying this T cell receptor (beta chain) was picked up a small number of times. The sample is drawn from a study of patients and donors after allogeneic stem cell transplantation. TCRdb used MiXCR to reprocess the RT-PCR reads, holding one entry per CDR3 protein. This table has about 100,000 distinct CDR3 sequences, around 33% appearing once. The receptor's source is a human donor who was either an allogeneic HSCT recipient or a stem cell or donor lymphocyte infusion donor (not recorded which). It is not recorded whose cells these are; they may come from a transplant donor. Sequenced input: blood, either unsorted or a sorted T cell fraction (not recorded which).

The CDR3 here is CASSYKGTSGSWYNEQFF. DNA for the CDR3: TGTGCCAGCAGTTACAAGGGGACTAGCGGGAGTTGGTACAATGAGCAGTTCTTC. This chain links TRBV6-6 with TRBJ2-1; 14 bases map to TRBD2. Germline assignment: CDR1 MNHNY and CDR2 SVGAGI (reference sequence). Trimming at V came to 2 bases and at J to 4 bases, leaving 7 bases not matched to a gene. This CDR3 is built from 18 residues.